Shown below are 3 T cell receptor beta chains from a single sample sequenced in a study of OX40 agonist ivuxolimab in advanced cancers. Clones were read by immunoSEQ multiplex PCR, and TCRdb kept only the in-frame ones, dropping some. The sample holds 23,000 or so clones; 84% are singletons and the top ten take over 25%. The sequenced sample was CD4+ or CD8+ T cells sorted from blood, obtained in a trial of the OX40 agonist ivuxolimab. The receptors derive from an adult with an advanced solid tumor such as melanoma, head and neck, liver or kidney cancer.

This clone was recorded at least ten times. The gene calls are TRBV12-5 and TRBJ1-5; D might be TRBD1 (5 bases). Between the trimmed V and J ends, which lost 6 bases and 4 bases, there was a span of 19 bases. Germline V gene lookup returns CDR1 LGHNT and CDR2 FRNRAP. The CDR3 has 16 residues. CDR3 amino acids: CASGPPEGQGNQPQHF. The DNA of the CDR3 is TGTGCTAGTGGGCCACCCGAAGGGCAGGGTAATCAGCCCCAGCATTTT. The variable domain in full, completed from reference TRBV12-5 and TRBJ1-5, reads DARVTQTPRHKVTEMGQEVTMRCQPILGHNTVFWYRQTMMQGLELLAYFRNRAPLDDSGMPKDRFSAEMPDATLATLKIQPSEPRDSAVYFCASGPPEGQGNQPQHFGDGTRLSIL.

The chain links TRBV5-6 to TRBJ2-1, with TRBD2 identical over 7 bases. This CDR3 comprises 14 residues. Germline-derived CDR1 and CDR2 are SGHDT and YYEEEE. V lost 7 bases, J lost 0 bases, and 4 bases stayed unmatched. The CDR3 nucleotides are TGTGCCAGCGCAGCGGGGACCTCCTACAATGAGCAGTTCTTC. Translated, it gives CASAAGTSYNEQFF.

This clone turned up a few times. The chain combines TRBV12-2 with TRBJ2-2; the DNA was not compared with TRBD1, the D call given in the table. TRBV12-2 is a known pseudogene. CDR3 length equals 16 residues. The CDR3 region is CASRLVPGSPTGELFF. The DNA for the CDR3 is TGTGCAAGTCGCTTAGTACCAGGTAGTCCCACCGGGGAGCTGTTTTTT.